The 18 T cell receptor beta chains below all came from one sample that was sequenced in a study of identical twins. From the 5' RACE reads, TCRdb called clonotypes with MiXCR, one entry per CDR3 protein. The repertoire holds about 530,000 distinct CDR3 sequences, about a fifth seen once, with around 0.48% in the top ten. The data were also submitted as part of a second study, on yellow fever vaccine responses in identical twins.

Input material: CD4+ T cells sorted from blood. The source is a woman under 30 in good health.

This clonotype was detected only a few times. V gene TRBV20-1 combines with J gene TRBJ1-1; TRBD1 aligns across 9 bases. The CDR3 spans 12 residues. From germline, CDR1 is DFQATT and CDR2 SNEGSKA (reference sequence). Trimming removed 6 bases from V and 13 bases from J; junction bases left unmatched: 12. CDR3 in amino acids: CSARDRAPGGFF. The CDR3 DNA follows: TGCAGTGCGAGGGACAGGGCTCCAGGGGGTTTCTTT.

V usage is TRBV15 and J usage is TRBJ2-7; 9 bases are shared with TRBD1. V lost 3 bases, J lost 7 bases, and 7 bases stayed unmatched. Germline CDR1 reads LNHNV; CDR2 reads YYDKDF (reference sequence). The CDR3 is 14 residues long. CDR3 DNA sequence: TGTGCCACCAGCAGTACAGGGGGCTGGTCTGAGCAGTACTTC. Amino acids: CATSSTGGWSEQYF.

This clonotype was detected a few times. V usage is TRBV5-6 and J usage is TRBJ2-1; perhaps TRBD1 as D (6 bases). Germline CDR1 reads SGHDT; CDR2 reads YYEEEE. V lost 3 bases and J 0 bases, leaving 13 bases between the germline ends. The CDR3 totals 16 residues. Written as DNA, the CDR3 is TGTGCCAGCAGCTACGACAGGTTGAGCTCCTACAATGAGCAGTTCTTC. This translates into CASSYDRLSSYNEQFF.

Only a few counts were recorded for this clonotype. J is TRBJ1-5 and V is TRBV6-5, with D possibly TRBD1 on 6 matching bases. V dropped 6 bases and J dropped 4 bases, with 16 bases sitting between them. This CDR3 contains 15 residues. Germline lookup yields CDR1 MNHEY and CDR2 SVGAGI. As DNA, the CDR3 is TGTGCCAGCAGGTTAACAGGGCAGATGAATCAGCCCCAGCATTTT. Amino acid sequence: CASRLTGQMNQPQHF.

This clonotype was counted a few times. The chain employs TRBV24-1 and TRBJ2-5; D is perhaps TRBD1 (5 bases). The CDR3 has 13 residues. V was clipped by 7 bases and J by 2 bases, with 10 bases between them. Germline CDR1 and CDR2: KGHDR and SFDVKD. The CDR3 protein is CATSRTKQETQYF. DNA of the CDR3: TGTGCCACCAGCCGGACAAAGCAAGAGACCCAGTACTTC.

This clonotype has only a few counts. The chain is built from TRBV4-2 and TRBJ2-3; 7 bases agree with TRBD2. Per germline, CDR1 LGHNA and CDR2 YNFKEQ. The CDR3 consists of 16 residues. Germline trimming cut 0 bases from V and 6 bases from J; bases unmatched to any gene: 9. The DNA for the CDR3 is TGTGCCAGCAGCCAAGACTCCGCGGGAGTATTGGATACGCAGTATTTT. This translates into CASSQDSAGVLDTQYF.

As DNA, the CDR3 is TGTGCCAGCAGCCGAGGCGGGCTGGAGTACAATGAGCGTTTCTTC. This encodes CASSRGGLEYNERFF. The J gene is TRBJ2-1, the V gene TRBV28; possible D gene TRBD2, 5 bases. The CDR3 is 15 amino acids. Trimming took 6 bases from V and 16 from J, leaving 28 bases between them. Germline V gives CDR1 MDHEN, CDR2 SYDVKM.

V usage is TRBV7-2 and J usage is TRBJ2-1; D unresolved. The CDR3 covers 15 residues. V lost 1 base, J lost 8 bases, and 15 bases lay in between. Germline assignment: CDR1 SGHTA and CDR2 FQGNSA. CDR3 bases: TGTGCCAGCAGCTTAGGCCAAGGGCTAGAGGATGAGCAGTTCTTC. It encodes CASSLGQGLEDEQFF.

Here the CDR3 DNA reads TGTGCCAGCAGCCAAACTAGCGGGGAGAGTCGTCCCGGGGAGCTGTTTTTT. This gives the protein CASSQTSGESRPGELFF. The chain couples TRBV6-1 to TRBJ2-2; 10 bases are shared with TRBD2. There are 17 residues in the CDR3. In germline, CDR1 is MNHNS, CDR2 SASEGT. V lost 6 bases to trimming and J lost 6 bases; unmatched junction nucleotides: 13.

This clonotype was observed once. The rearrangement uses TRBV15 and TRBJ2-5, with no clear D. The CDR3 is made up of 14 amino acids. V lost 0 bases to trimming and J lost 4 bases, with 9 bases between them. Germline V gene sequence: CDR1 LNHNV, CDR2 YYDKDF (reference sequence). CDR3 sequence (DNA): TGTGCCACCAGCAGAGACCCGGAATCAGAGACCCAGTACTTC. Translating gives CATSRDPESETQYF.

This clonotype was seen more than once but under ten times. This chain uses TRBV12-3 or TRBV12-4 with TRBJ2-1; 12 bases match TRBD2. The CDR3 is made up of 12 amino acids. V shed 5 bases and J 15 bases; nucleotides not matched to a gene: 5. DNA for the CDR3: TGTGCCAGCAGTCCCTCACTAGCGGGAGGGTTCTTC. Translating gives CASSPSLAGGFF.

This clonotype was counted only a few times. The V gene is TRBV27, the J gene TRBJ2-4; 13 bases map to TRBD2. The trim removed 5 bases at V and 0 bases at J, leaving 7 bases unmatched. In germline, CDR1 is MNHEY, CDR2 SMNVEV (reference sequence). The CDR3 has 18 amino acids. In nucleotides, the CDR3 is TGTGCCAGCAGTCCAAGACTAGCGGGGGGCCTAGCCAAAAACATTCAGTACTTC. This codes for CASSPRLAGGLAKNIQYF.

This clonotype was observed a few times. The chain recombines TRBV9 with TRBJ2-2, with 8 nucleotides matching TRBD1. J gave up 7 bases and V 0 bases, and 8 bases lay outside the gene matches. This CDR3 is built from 16 residues. CDR1 is SGDLS and CDR2 is YYNGEE in the germline V gene. CDR3 amino acids: CASSVGQGSINGELFF. The CDR3 nucleotides read TGTGCCAGCAGCGTAGGACAGGGGAGTATCAACGGGGAGCTGTTTTTT.

The chain recombines TRBV3-1 with TRBJ2-7; 8 nucleotides align to TRBD2. Germline lookup yields CDR1 LGHDT and CDR2 YNNKEL (reference sequence). V dropped 4 bases and J dropped 5; count of bases not matched to a gene: 13. The CDR3 runs to 16 residues. The CDR3 reads CASSRKNMGLGDEQYF. The DNA of the CDR3 is TGTGCCAGCAGCCGGAAAAATATGGGACTAGGCGACGAGCAGTACTTC.

The genes are TRBV27 and TRBJ2-1; D could derive from TRBD1 or TRBD2 (5 bases each). Germline lookup yields CDR1 MNHEY and CDR2 SMNVEV (reference sequence). Trimming took off 5 bases at V and 5 bases at J, with 10 bases between the two ends. This CDR3 is 13 amino acids long. CDR3 DNA: TGTGCCAGCAGTCACGGGGCGAACAATGAGCAGTTCTTC. The encoded protein is CASSHGANNEQFF.

V is TRBV25-1 and J is TRBJ2-3; no clear D gene. V was clipped by 4 bases and J by 0 bases, with 11 bases between them. The CDR3 contains 15 residues. Germline V CDR1 and CDR2: MGHDK, SYGVNS. This CDR3 is CASSGRTASTDTQYF. The CDR3 region has the DNA TGTGCCAGCAGTGGACGGACCGCCAGCACAGATACGCAGTATTTT.

The chain links TRBV25-1 to TRBJ2-5, with 7 bases lining up with TRBD2. CDR3 size: 17 residues. V gave up 1 base and J gave up 2 bases; unmatched junction bases: 10. Looked up from germline, CDR1 is MGHDK and CDR2 is SYGVNS. The CDR3 here is CASSEWASGMLQETQYF. CDR3 sequence (DNA): TGTGCCAGCAGTGAATGGGCGAGCGGGATGCTTCAAGAGACCCAGTACTTC.

The genes are TRBV4-1 and TRBJ2-1; 11 positions match TRBD2. There are 17 residues in the CDR3. The junction had 6 bases not matched to a gene; V was cut back by 1 base and J by 4 bases. The germline V gene encodes CDR1 MGHRA and CDR2 YSYEKL. CDR3 protein: CASSQAPGLAAYNEQFF. The CDR3 bases are TGCGCCAGCAGCCAAGCCCCGGGACTAGCGGCTTACAATGAGCAGTTCTTC.